This record covers a single TCR beta chain. Its matching antigen is unknown. The sample comes from a study of radiotherapy plus CTLA-4 blockade in lung cancer. Study-wide context: Approximately 18% of patients responded objectively, and roughly 34% achieved disease control.

The method was immunoSEQ multiplex PCR; TCRdb's version includes in-frame clones alone and lacks a portion of them. The sample consists of 90,000 or so clones, 83% of them appearing once. Study results and caveats: Response was reportedly best predicted by early blood T cell clone dynamics, with interferon-beta. Researchers report tumor-derived TCR clones expanding in blood after radiotherapy plus ipilimumab.

The TCR sequence derives from a human donor with non-small cell lung cancer who had stable disease on radiotherapy plus ipilimumab. The sequences come from peripheral blood, collected from a patient treated with radiotherapy plus ipilimumab.

In nucleotides, the CDR3 is TGTGCCAGCACCCAGGGTAGGAGAAACACCATATATTTT. Its protein is CASTQGRRNTIYF. The chain joins TRBV2 to TRBJ1-3; perhaps TRBD1 as D (5 bases). V lost 7 bases and J 5 bases, leaving 12 bases between the germline ends. This CDR3 is built from 13 residues. In germline, CDR1 is SNHLY, CDR2 FYNNEI.